This T cell receptor (beta chain) was documented in a study of blood T cell repertoires in COVID-19. The wider study: T cells, B-cell-depleted T cells, or PBMCs provided the cDNA or gDNA that served as material.

Some clones are missing from TCRdb's copy, which holds only in-frame ones; the method was immunoSEQ multiplex PCR. The data hold over 130,000 clones, with more than 80% observed a single time. V was pared by 7 bases and J by 1 base, with 1 base of the junction left unmatched. Germline V gene lookup returns CDR1 LNHDA and CDR2 SQIVND (reference sequence). There are 14 residues in the CDR3. The specimen sequenced was peripheral blood. The V call is TRBV19, the J call TRBJ2-5, with 12 positions matching TRBD2. The source of this sequence is a woman aged 80 or older with acute or convalescent COVID-19. DNA of the CDR3: TGTGCCAGTACTAGCGGGGGGGCCCAAGAGACCCAGTACTTC. The encoded protein is CASTSGGAQETQYF.